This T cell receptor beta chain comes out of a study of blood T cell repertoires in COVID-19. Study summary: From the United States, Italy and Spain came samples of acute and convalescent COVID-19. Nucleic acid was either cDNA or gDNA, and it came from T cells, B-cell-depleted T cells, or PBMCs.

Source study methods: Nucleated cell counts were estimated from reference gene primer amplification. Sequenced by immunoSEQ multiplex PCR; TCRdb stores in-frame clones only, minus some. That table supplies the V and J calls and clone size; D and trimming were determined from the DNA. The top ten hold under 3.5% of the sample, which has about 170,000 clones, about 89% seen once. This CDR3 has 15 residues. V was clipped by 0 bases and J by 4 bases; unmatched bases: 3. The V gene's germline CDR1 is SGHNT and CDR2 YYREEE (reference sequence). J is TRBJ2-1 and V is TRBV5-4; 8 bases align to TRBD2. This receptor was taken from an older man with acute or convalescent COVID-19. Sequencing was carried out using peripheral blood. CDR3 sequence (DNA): TGTGCCAGCAGCTTGGCGCGGGAGGCTTACAATGAGCAGTTCTTC. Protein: CASSLAREAYNEQFF. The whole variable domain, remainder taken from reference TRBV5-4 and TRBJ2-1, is ETGVTQSPTHLIKTRGQQVTLRCSSQSGHNTVSWYQQALGQGPQFIFQYYREEENGRGNFPPRFSGLQFPNYSSELNVNALELDDSALYLCASSLAREAYNEQFFGPGTRLTVL.